The clone carrying this T cell receptor beta chain was observed a single time. Its antigen is undetermined. These data come from a study of T cell responses to AZD1222 COVID-19 vaccine. The V and J ends lost 0 bases and 1 base respectively, with 6 bases between them. Germline assignment: CDR1 SGDLS and CDR2 YYNGEE. CDR3 length: 14 amino acids. The assay was immunoSEQ multiplex PCR, and TCRdb's table has in-frame clones only and misses some. Altogether 60,000 to 95,000 clones are present, around 90% being singletons, with the ten largest covering more than 15%. Broader study findings: Targeting of unmutated variant regions was reportedly seen in nearly half of spike-specific TCRs. Mostly white British, mostly female donors; authors suggested clonal diversity may be underestimated.

This TCR was sampled from an adult who received the AZD1222 COVID-19 vaccine. The chain recombines TRBV9 with TRBJ2-3; D assignment may be TRBD1 or TRBD2 (5 bases each). Source: peripheral blood, taken 28 days after the second AZD1222 dose. The CDR3 region is CASSVAGRTDTQYF. The CDR3, as DNA: TGTGCCAGCAGCGTAGCGGGGCGCACAGATACGCAGTATTTT.